The text below deals with one T cell receptor (beta chain). No antigen is known for it. The CDR3 is made up of 11 amino acids. Trimming removed 3 bases from V and 0 bases from J, with 0 bases in between. CDR1 SGHAT and CDR2 FQDESV come from the germline V gene (reference sequence). These data originate in a study of CD4 T cells in relation to SARS-CoV-2 and coronaviruses. Assay: immunoSEQ multiplex PCR; the TCRdb copy retains only in-frame clones and omits some. This table has under 13,000 clones, about 89% appearing once. General study points: No crossreactivity against non-spike viral proteins was tested here.

The TCR comes from an adult with COVID-19. The sequenced sample was naive CD4+ T cells from PBMCs. Sample subset: naive CD4+ T cells isolated by negative enrichment. The rearrangement joins TRBV11-1 to TRBJ2-7, with D uncertain. The CDR3 DNA is TGTGCCAGCAGCTTCTCCTACGAGCAGTACTTC. Its translation is CASSFSYEQYF.